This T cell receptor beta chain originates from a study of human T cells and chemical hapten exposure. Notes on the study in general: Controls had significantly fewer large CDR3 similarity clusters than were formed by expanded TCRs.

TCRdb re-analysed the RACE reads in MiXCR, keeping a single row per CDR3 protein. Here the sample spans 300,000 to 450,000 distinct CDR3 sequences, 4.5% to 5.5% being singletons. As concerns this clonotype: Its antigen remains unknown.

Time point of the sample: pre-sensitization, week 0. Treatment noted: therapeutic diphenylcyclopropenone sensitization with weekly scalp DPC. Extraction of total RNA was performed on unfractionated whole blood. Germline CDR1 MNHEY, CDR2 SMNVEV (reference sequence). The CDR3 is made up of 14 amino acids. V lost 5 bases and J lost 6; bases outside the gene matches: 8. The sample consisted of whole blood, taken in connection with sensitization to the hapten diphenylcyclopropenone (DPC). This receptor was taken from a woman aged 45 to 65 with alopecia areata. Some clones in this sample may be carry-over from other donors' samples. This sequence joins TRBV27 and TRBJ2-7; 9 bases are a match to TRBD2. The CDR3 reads CASSPLAGKFEQYF. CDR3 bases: TGTGCCAGCAGTCCCCTAGCGGGGAAGTTCGAGCAGTACTTC.